This note documents a single T cell receptor beta chain sequence. Measured with immunoSEQ multiplex PCR; TCRdb has only the in-frame clones, and not every one. The table records tens of thousands of clones, about 86% of them present only once. The entry originates in a study of blood T cell repertoires in COVID-19. Study-level background: Sample material is recorded as cDNA or gDNA derived from T cells, B-cell-depleted T cells, or PBMCs.

There are 14 residues in the CDR3. CDR1 is SGHTS and CDR2 is YDEGEE in the germline V gene. V was pared by 0 bases and J by 1 base, with 7 bases between. The chain joins TRBV5-8 to TRBJ2-5, with D unclear. Sequenced material: peripheral blood. This clonotype was obtained from a man older than 75 with acute or convalescent COVID-19. The chain's CDR3 is CASSLGHFQETQYF. In nucleotides, the CDR3 is TGTGCCAGCAGCTTGGGACACTTCCAAGAGACCCAGTACTTC.